This T cell receptor (beta chain) was retrieved from a study of radiation and T cells in renal cell carcinoma. Overall study context: Nephrectomy followed 15 Gy stereotactic body radiation by 4 weeks.

Sample time point: blood 2 weeks post-SBRT. Stated treatment: 15 Gy SBRT to primary tumor, nephrectomy 4 weeks later. The CDR3 extends over 14 amino acids. Trimming removed 1 base from V and 0 bases from J, with 7 bases in between. The germline V gene encodes CDR1 SGHDN and CDR2 FVKESK. The repertoire was sequenced with immunoSEQ multiplex PCR; TCRdb's copy has only in-frame clones and lacks some. The table includes around 120,000 clones, 75% to 85% detected once. Here the sequenced sample was blood, taken from a patient whose treatment included radiotherapy and nephrectomy. This TCR came from a woman between 55 and 75 years old with renal cell carcinoma. V is TRBV14 and J is TRBJ2-7, with D unresolved. CDR3 sequence: CASSQVRNSYEQYF. Written as DNA, the CDR3 is TGTGCCAGCAGCCAAGTCCGTAACTCCTACGAGCAGTACTTC.